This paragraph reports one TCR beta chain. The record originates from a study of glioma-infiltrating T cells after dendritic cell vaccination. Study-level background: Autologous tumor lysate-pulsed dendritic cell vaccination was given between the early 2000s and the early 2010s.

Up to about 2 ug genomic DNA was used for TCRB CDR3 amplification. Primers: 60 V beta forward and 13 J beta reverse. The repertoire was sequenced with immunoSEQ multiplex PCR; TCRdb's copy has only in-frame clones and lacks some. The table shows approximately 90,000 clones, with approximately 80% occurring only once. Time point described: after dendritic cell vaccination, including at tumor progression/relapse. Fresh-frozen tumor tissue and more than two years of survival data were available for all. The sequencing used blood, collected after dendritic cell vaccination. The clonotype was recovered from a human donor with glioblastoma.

The CDR3 DNA reads as TGTGCCTGGAGTGTTCGAGGAACTGAAGCTTTCTTT. The encoded protein is CAWSVRGTEAFF. V and J are TRBV30 and TRBJ1-1; D unclear. The CDR3 extends over 12 amino acids. Germline V gene lookup returns CDR1 GTSNPN and CDR2 SVGIG (reference sequence). V lost 0 bases and J 5 bases, leaving 7 bases between the germline ends. The full variable domain, completed using reference TRBV30 and TRBJ1-1, is SQTIHQWPATLVQPVGSPLSLECTVEGTSNPNLYWYRQAAGRGLQLLFYSVGIGQISSEVPQNLSASRPQDRQFILSSKKLLLSDSGFYLCAWSVRGTEAFFGQGTRLTVV.